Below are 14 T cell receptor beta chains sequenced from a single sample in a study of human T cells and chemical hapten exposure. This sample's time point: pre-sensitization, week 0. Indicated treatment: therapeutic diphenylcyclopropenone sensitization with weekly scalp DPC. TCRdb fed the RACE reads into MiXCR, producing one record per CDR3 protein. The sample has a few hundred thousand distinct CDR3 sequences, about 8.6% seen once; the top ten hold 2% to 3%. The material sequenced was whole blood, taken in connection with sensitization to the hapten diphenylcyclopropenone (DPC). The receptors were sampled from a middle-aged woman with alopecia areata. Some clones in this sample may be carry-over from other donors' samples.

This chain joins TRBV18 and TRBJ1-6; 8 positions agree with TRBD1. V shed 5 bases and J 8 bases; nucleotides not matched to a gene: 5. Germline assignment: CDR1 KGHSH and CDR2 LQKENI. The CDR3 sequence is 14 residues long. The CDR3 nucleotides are TGTGCCAGCTCAGTTGACAGGGGTTATTCACCCCTCCACTTT. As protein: CASSVDRGYSPLHF.

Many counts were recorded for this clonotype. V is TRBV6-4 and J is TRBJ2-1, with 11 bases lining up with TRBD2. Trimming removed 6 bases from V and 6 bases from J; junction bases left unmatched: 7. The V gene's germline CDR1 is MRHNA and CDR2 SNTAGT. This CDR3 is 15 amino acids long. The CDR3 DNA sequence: TGTGCCAGCAGCGATACTAGCGGGAGTCCCAATGAGCAGTTCTTC. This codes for CASSDTSGSPNEQFF.

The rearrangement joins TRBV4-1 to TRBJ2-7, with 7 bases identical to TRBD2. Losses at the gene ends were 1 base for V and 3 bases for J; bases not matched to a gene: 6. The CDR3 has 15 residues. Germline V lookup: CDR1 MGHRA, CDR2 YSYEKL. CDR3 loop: CASSQVSGKGYEQYF. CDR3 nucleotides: TGCGCCAGCAGCCAAGTAAGCGGGAAAGGCTACGAGCAGTACTTC.

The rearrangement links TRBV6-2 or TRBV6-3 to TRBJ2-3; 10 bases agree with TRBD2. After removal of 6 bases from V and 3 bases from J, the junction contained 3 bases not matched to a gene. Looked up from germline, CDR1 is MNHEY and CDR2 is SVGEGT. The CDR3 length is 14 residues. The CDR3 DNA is TGTGCCAGCAGGCTGACTAGCGGGACAGATACGCAGTATTTT. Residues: CASRLTSGTDTQYF.

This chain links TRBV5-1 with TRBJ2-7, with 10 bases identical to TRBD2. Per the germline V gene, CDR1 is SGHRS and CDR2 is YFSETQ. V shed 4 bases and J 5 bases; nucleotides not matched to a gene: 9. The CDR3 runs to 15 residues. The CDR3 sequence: CASSAAASGSHEQYF. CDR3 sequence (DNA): TGCGCCAGCAGCGCAGCGGCTAGCGGGAGCCACGAGCAGTACTTC.

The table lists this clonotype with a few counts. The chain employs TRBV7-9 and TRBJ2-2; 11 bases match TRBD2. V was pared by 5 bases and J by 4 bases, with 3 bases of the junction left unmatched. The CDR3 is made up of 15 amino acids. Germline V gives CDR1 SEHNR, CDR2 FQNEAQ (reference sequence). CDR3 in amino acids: CASSEGLAVTGELFF. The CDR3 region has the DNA TGTGCCAGCAGCGAGGGACTAGCGGTCACCGGGGAGCTGTTTTTT.

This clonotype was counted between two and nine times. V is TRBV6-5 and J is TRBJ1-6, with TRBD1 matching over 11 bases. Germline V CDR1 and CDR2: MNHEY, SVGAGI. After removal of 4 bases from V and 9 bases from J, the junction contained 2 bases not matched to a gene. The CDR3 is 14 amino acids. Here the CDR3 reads CASSSGTGGSPLHF. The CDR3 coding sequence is TGTGCCAGCAGTTCCGGGACAGGGGGTTCACCCCTCCACTTT.

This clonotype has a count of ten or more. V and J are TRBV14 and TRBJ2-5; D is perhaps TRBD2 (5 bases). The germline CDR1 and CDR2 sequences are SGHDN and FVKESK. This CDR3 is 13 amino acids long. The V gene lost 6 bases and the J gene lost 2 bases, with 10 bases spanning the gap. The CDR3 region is CASSRGLQETQYF. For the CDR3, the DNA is TGTGCCAGCAGTCGCGGACTGCAAGAGACCCAGTACTTC.

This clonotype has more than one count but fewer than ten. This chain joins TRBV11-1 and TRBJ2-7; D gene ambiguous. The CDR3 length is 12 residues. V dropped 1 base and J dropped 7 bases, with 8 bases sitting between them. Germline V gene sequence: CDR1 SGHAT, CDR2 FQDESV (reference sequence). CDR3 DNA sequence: TGTGCCAGCAGCTTAGTCTTGCGTGAGCAGTACTTC. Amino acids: CASSLVLREQYF.

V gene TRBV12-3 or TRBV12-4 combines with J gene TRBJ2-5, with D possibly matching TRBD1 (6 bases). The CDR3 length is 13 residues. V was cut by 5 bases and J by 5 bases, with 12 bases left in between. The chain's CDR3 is CASSVPGAETQYF. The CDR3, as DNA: TGTGCCAGCAGTGTACCAGGGGCCGAGACCCAGTACTTC.

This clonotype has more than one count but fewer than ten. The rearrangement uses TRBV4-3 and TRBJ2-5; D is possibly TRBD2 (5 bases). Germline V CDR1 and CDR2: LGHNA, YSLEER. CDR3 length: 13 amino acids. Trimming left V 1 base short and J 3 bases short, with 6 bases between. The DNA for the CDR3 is TGCGCCAGCAGCCAAGGACTAAAAGAGACCCAGTACTTC. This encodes CASSQGLKETQYF.

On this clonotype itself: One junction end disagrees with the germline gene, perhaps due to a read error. CDR3 amino acids: CSVDATGGSLF. The DNA of the CDR3 is TGCAGCGTTGATGCAACAGGGGGCTCACTCTTC. The J gene is TRBJ2-7, the V gene TRBV29-1; 9 bases agree with TRBD1. Per germline, CDR1 SQVTM and CDR2 ANQGSEA. This CDR3 contains 11 residues.

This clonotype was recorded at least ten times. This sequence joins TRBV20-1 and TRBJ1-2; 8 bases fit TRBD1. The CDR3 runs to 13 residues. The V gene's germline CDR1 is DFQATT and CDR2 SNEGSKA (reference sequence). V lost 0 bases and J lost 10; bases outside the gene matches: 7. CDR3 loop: CSARDTGTGYYTF. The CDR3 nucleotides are TGCAGTGCTAGAGATACCGGGACAGGCTACTACACCTTC.

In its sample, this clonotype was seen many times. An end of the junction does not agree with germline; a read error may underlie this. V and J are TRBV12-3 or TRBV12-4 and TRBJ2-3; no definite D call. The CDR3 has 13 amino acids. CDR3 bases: TGCGCCAGCAGCTTCCCGGGCACAGATACGCAGTATTTT. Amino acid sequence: CASSFPGTDTQYF.